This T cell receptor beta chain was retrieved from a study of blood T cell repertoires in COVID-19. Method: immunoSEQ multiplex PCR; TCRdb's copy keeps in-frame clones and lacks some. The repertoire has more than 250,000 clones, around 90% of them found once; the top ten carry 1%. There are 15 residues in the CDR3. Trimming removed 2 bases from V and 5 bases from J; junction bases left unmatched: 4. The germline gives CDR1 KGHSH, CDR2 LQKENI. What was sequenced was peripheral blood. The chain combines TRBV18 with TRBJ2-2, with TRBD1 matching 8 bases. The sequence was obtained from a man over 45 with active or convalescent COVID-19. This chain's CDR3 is CASSPWQGATGELFF. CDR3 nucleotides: TGTGCCAGCTCACCATGGCAGGGGGCGACCGGGGAGCTGTTTTTT.